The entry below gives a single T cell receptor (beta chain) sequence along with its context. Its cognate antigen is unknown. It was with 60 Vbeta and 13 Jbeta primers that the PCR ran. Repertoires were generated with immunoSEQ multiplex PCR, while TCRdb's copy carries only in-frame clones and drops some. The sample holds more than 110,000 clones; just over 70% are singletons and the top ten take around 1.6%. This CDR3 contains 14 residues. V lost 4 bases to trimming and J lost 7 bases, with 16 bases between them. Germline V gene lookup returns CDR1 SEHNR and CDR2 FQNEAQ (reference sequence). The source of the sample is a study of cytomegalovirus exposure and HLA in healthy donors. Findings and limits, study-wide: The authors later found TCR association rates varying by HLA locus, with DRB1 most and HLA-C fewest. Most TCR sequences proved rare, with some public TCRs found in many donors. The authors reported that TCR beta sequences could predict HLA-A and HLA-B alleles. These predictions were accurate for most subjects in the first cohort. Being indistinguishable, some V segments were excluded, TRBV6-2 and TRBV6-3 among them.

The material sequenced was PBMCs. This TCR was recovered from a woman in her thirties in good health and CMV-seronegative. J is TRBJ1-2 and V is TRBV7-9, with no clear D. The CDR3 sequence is CASSSQLDWVGYTF. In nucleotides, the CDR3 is TGTGCCAGCAGCTCCCAGCTAGACTGGGTTGGCTACACCTTC.